This T cell receptor beta chain was recovered during a study of T cell responses to AZD1222 COVID-19 vaccine. Using immunoSEQ multiplex PCR, the repertoire was profiled, and TCRdb retains in-frame clones only, with some absent. Of about 100,000 clones in the sample, roughly 88% were seen once. Germline CDR1 is MDHEN and CDR2 is SYDVKM. The V and J ends lost 2 bases and 3 bases respectively, with 2 bases between them. CDR3 length: 11 amino acids. Findings and limits, study-wide: The repertoires were collected only after the peak T cell response. Donors were largely white British and mainly female; clonal diversity was possibly underestimated. Mapped onto spike, vaccine-associated CD4 TCRs spanned it and were dominant at 160-218 and 743-854. Only a handful of AZD1222 recipients, five to seven in all, had baseline seropositivity.

In regard to this clone: What it binds is not known.

This sequence joins TRBV28 and TRBJ2-7; D gene uncertain. The sequence came from an adult in good health. This sample comprised peripheral blood, obtained on day 0 of AZD1222 vaccination. CDR3 loop: CASSLLYEQYF. The CDR3 DNA follows: TGTGCCAGCAGTTTACTCTACGAGCAGTACTTC.